The clone carrying this TCR beta chain has at least ten counts. This sample was taken from a study of human T cells and chemical hapten exposure. One entry per CDR3 protein, called by TCRdb with MiXCR from the RACE reads. The sample carries just under 35,000 distinct CDR3 sequences, about a tenth recorded once. J was trimmed by 3 bases and V by 8 bases; bases with no gene match: 7. From germline, CDR1 is MNHNS and CDR2 SASEGT. The CDR3 totals 13 residues. Time point of the sample: pre-sensitization, week 0. The treatment: therapeutic diphenylcyclopropenone sensitization with weekly scalp DPC. Total RNA came from unfractionated whole blood. Ahead of each patch test application, blood was drawn.

The specimen comprised whole blood, sampled in connection with sensitization to the hapten diphenylcyclopropenone (DPC). The receptor's source is a man aged 45-65 years with alopecia areata. Some clones in this sample may be carry-over from other donors' samples. V and J are TRBV6-1 and TRBJ2-7, with 7 bases fitting TRBD2. CDR3 DNA sequence: TGTGCCAGCGCCGGGACTACCTTCTACGAGCAGTACTTC. Translating gives CASAGTTFYEQYF.